These 24 T cell receptor beta chains were sequenced from one sample in a study of response to subunit inactivated influenza vaccine. Each CDR3 protein gets one entry after TCRdb re-called the RT-PCR reads with MiXCR. The profile shows 180,000 or so distinct CDR3 sequences, roughly 12% of them singletons. This sample was also put to use in a study of T cells expressing NK-cell markers. As reported in that work: UMI-tagged 5'RACE template switching yielded the TCR beta cDNA.

The sample consisted of CD8+ T cells sorted from PBMCs, taken roughly 12 days after vaccination. These receptors were obtained from a man over 45 who received an inactivated influenza vaccine.

This clonotype has only a few counts. The chain employs TRBV5-1 and TRBJ2-1; possibly TRBD1 for D (6 bases). The CDR3 sequence is 13 residues long. V lost 3 bases, J lost 9 bases, and 13 bases lay in between. From germline, CDR1 is SGHRS and CDR2 YFSETQ. CDR3 bases: TGCGCCAGCAGCTCCCAGGGGTCTGGTGAGCAGTTCTTC. Its translation is CASSSQGSGEQFF.

This clonotype has just a few counts. The chain recombines TRBV5-6 with TRBJ1-1; D is unclear. CDR3 length: 16 amino acids. Germline-derived CDR1 and CDR2 are SGHDT and YYEEEE. The V and J ends lost 1 base and 3 bases respectively, with 16 bases between them. The chain's CDR3 is CASSLPLGEEDTEAFF. The CDR3 bases are TGTGCCAGCAGCTTGCCCCTCGGCGAGGAGGACACTGAAGCTTTCTTT.

This clonotype appeared many times. The V call is TRBV10-3, the J call TRBJ2-5; no clear D gene. Trimming took 3 bases from V and 3 from J, leaving 5 bases between them. There are 12 residues in the CDR3. Looked up from germline, CDR1 is ENHRY and CDR2 is SYGVKD. CDR3 residues: CAISDLKETQYF. In DNA, the CDR3 is TGTGCCATCAGTGACCTTAAAGAGACCCAGTACTTC.

The rearrangement joins TRBV4-2 to TRBJ2-5; D gene ambiguous. The CDR3 runs 14 residues. Trimming cost V 0 bases and J 3 bases, with 8 bases left between them. Germline CDR1 reads LGHNA; CDR2 reads YNFKEQ. Here the CDR3 DNA reads TGTGCCAGCAGCCAAGAGTTCGACAAAGAGACCCAGTACTTC. As protein: CASSQEFDKETQYF.

This clonotype appeared many times. This chain links TRBV6-5 with TRBJ2-5, with D perhaps being TRBD1 or TRBD2 (5 bases each). The length of the CDR3 is 14 residues. The V end lost 4 bases, the J end lost 1 base, and 10 bases lay between the germline ends. CDR1 MNHEY and CDR2 SVGAGI come from the germline V gene. The CDR3 spells CASSFGTAQETQYF. CDR3 DNA: TGTGCCAGCAGTTTCGGGACGGCCCAAGAGACCCAGTACTTC.

This clonotype was detected only a few times. This chain joins TRBV4-3 and TRBJ2-1, with a tentative D call TRBD2 (6 bases). In germline, CDR1 is LGHNA, CDR2 YSLEER. V was trimmed by 0 bases and J by 2 bases, leaving 8 bases between them. The CDR3 sequence is 15 residues long. CDR3 bases: TGCGCCAGCAGCCAAGAACTAGCCGCCTACAATGAGCAGTTCTTC. This sequence encodes CASSQELAAYNEQFF.

Ten or more counts support this clonotype. The chain joins TRBV29-1 to TRBJ1-2, with TRBD1 as a possible D gene (6 bases). The V gene lost 8 bases and the J gene lost 5 bases, with 18 bases spanning the gap. This CDR3 is 13 amino acids long. Germline V gene lookup returns CDR1 SQVTM and CDR2 ANQGSEA. CDR3 bases: TGCAGCTCAGCCTCGGGACAAGGATATGGCTACACCTTC. It encodes CSSASGQGYGYTF. Together with reference TRBV29-1 and TRBJ1-2, the CDR3 gives the full variable domain: SAVISQKPSRDICQRGTSLTIQCQVDSQVTMMFWYRQQPGQSLTLIATANQGSEATYESGFVIDKFPISRPNLTFSTLTVSNMSPEDSSIYLCSSASGQGYGYTFGSGTRLTVV.

V gene TRBV7-3 combines with J gene TRBJ2-1; D possibly corresponds to TRBD2 (6 bases). Germline CDR1 and CDR2: SGHTA and FQGTGA. This CDR3 has 15 residues. The V and J ends lost 0 bases and 4 bases respectively, with 10 bases between them. The CDR3 DNA reads as TGTGCCAGCAGCTTAACGGCAGGGACTTACAATGAGCAGTTCTTC. It specifies CASSLTAGTYNEQFF.

There are a few counts of this clonotype. This rearrangement joins TRBV13 to TRBJ2-1; D gene ambiguous. This CDR3 is built from 15 residues. The germline V gene has CDR1 PRHDT and CDR2 FYEKMQ (reference sequence). Trimming stripped 1 base from V and 8 bases from J, with 15 bases between. The CDR3 sequence: CASSLAAFKLDEQFF. The DNA of the CDR3 is TGTGCCAGCAGCTTAGCTGCATTTAAGTTAGATGAGCAGTTCTTC.

Regarding this clonotype: It may be a read error: a sequence one base away is much more abundant. CDR3 nucleotides: TGTGCCAGCAGTTACGGGAGCAATCAGCCCCAGCATTTT. Its protein is CASSYGSNQPQHF. The chain has TRBV6-2 or TRBV6-3 and TRBJ1-5; D is ambiguous. CDR1 is MNHEY, CDR2 SVGEGT, per germline. Deletions cut 2 bases from V and 1 base from J, with 3 bases between. The CDR3 is 13 residues long.

This clonotype was counted a few times. CDR3 sequence reads: CASSLGLAPAYNEQFF. For the CDR3, the DNA is TGTGCCAGCTCATTAGGACTAGCGCCCGCCTACAATGAGCAGTTCTTC. V and J are TRBV18 and TRBJ2-1, with 9 nucleotides matching TRBD2. There are 16 residues in the CDR3. Losses at the gene ends were 5 bases for V and 2 bases for J; bases not matched to a gene: 7. Germline values: CDR1 KGHSH, CDR2 LQKENI.

This clonotype is medium-sized (0.01 to 0.1%) in the sample. This sequence joins TRBV21-1 and TRBJ1-5. TRBV21-1 is labeled a pseudogene. The CDR3 is 14 residues long. This CDR3 is CASSNDGLGQPQHF. CDR3 nucleotide sequence: TGTGCCAGCAGCAACGACGGGCTAGGTCAGCCCCAGCATTTT.

V is TRBV5-1 and J is TRBJ2-1; 9 positions match TRBD2. Germline CDR1 is SGHRS and CDR2 is YFSETQ. With V trimmed by 2 bases and J by 8 bases, 8 bases remained unmatched. There are 15 residues in the CDR3. CDR3 loop: CASSFPSGTVDEQFF. DNA of the CDR3: TGCGCCAGCAGCTTCCCTAGCGGGACGGTCGATGAGCAGTTCTTC.

This clonotype was found a few times. V usage is TRBV7-2 and J usage is TRBJ1-2; D perhaps matches TRBD1 (6 bases). Germline CDR1 is SGHTA and CDR2 is FQGNSA. The CDR3 sequence is 13 residues long. V shed 1 base and J shed 6 bases, with 9 bases lying between them. CDR3 protein: CASSLDREDGYTF. The CDR3 DNA is TGTGCCAGCAGCTTAGACAGGGAGGATGGCTACACCTTC.

V usage is TRBV10-3 and J usage is TRBJ2-3, with 16 bases aligning to TRBD2. This CDR3 is built from 18 residues. J was trimmed by 5 bases and V by 8 bases; bases with no gene match: 13. Per germline, CDR1 ENHRY and CDR2 SYGVKD. The CDR3 DNA sequence: TGTGCCATCCGACTGTACCCCGGGACTAGCGGGAGGGAAGATACGCAGTATTTT. Its protein is CAIRLYPGTSGREDTQYF.

Many counts were recorded for this clonotype. V gene TRBV6-2 or TRBV6-3 combines with J gene TRBJ1-1, with 7 bases aligning to TRBD1. The V gene end was trimmed by 5 bases and the J gene end by 2 bases; junction bases not matched to a gene: 8. Germline V gives CDR1 MNHEY, CDR2 SVGEGT. This CDR3 region has 15 residues. The CDR3: CASSRSGQSNTEAFF. As DNA, the CDR3 is TGTGCCAGCAGTCGGTCGGGACAGTCCAACACTGAAGCTTTCTTT.

This clonotype was found many times. The chain combines TRBV12-3 or TRBV12-4 with TRBJ2-1, with 7 bases lining up with TRBD1. Unmatched junction bases numbered 11, after V lost 5 bases and J lost 4 bases. The CDR3 length is 16 residues. CDR3 DNA sequence: TGTGCCAGCAGTGGGGACAGCCCAACGGAATACAATGAGCAGTTCTTC. Translation: CASSGDSPTEYNEQFF.

This clonotype was observed a few times. J is TRBJ2-7 and V is TRBV25-1, with D possibly TRBD1 on 5 matching bases. The CDR3 consists of 14 residues. V dropped 1 base and J dropped 2 bases, with 9 bases sitting between them. Germline CDR1 reads MGHDK; CDR2 reads SYGVNS. CDR3 in amino acids: CASSEWGSTYEQYF. In DNA form, the CDR3 reads TGTGCCAGCAGTGAATGGGGCAGTACCTACGAGCAGTACTTC.

This clonotype was observed a single time. A much larger clone lies one base from this, so it may be a read error. The genes are TRBV4-3 and TRBJ1-2; D might be TRBD1 (6 bases). This CDR3 contains 17 residues. Trimming pared 0 bases from V and 8 bases from J, leaving 22 bases between. CDR1 LGHNA and CDR2 YSLEER come from the germline V gene. The CDR3 sequence is CASSQDGDIRTADGYTF. The CDR3 nucleotides are TGCGCCAGCAGCCAAGATGGAGATATACGGACAGCGGACGGCTACACCTTC.

This chain links TRBV12-3 or TRBV12-4 with TRBJ2-1, with TRBD2 matching 14 bases. The V and J ends lost 5 bases and 8 bases, in that order; junction bases with no gene match: 8. This CDR3 is 16 amino acids long. DNA for the CDR3: TGTGCCAGCAGTGGGACTAGCGGGGGCTCGACCGATGAGCAGTTCTTC. Its translation is CASSGTSGGSTDEQFF.

The sample holds a few counts of this clonotype. The chain is built from TRBV4-1 and TRBJ1-4; a weak D match, TRBD1 (5 bases). Germline assignment: CDR1 MGHRA and CDR2 YSYEKL. There are 15 residues in the CDR3. Trimming cost V 4 bases and J 4 bases, with 13 bases left between them. CDR3 amino acids: CASSLPRGGNEKLFF. CDR3 bases: TGCGCCAGCAGCCTCCCTCGGGGCGGTAATGAAAAACTGTTTTTT.

The chain uses TRBV24-1 and TRBJ2-3, with D perhaps being TRBD1 or TRBD2 (6 bases each). The V gene lost 5 bases and the J gene lost 2 bases, with 13 bases spanning the gap. Germline V gene lookup returns CDR1 KGHDR and CDR2 SFDVKD. CDR3 length: 15 amino acids. The CDR3 protein is CATSVRGPHTDTQYF. CDR3 DNA: TGTGCCACCAGTGTTCGGGGGCCTCACACAGATACGCAGTATTTT.

The V and J genes are TRBV15 and TRBJ2-6; D not resolved. The CDR3 runs to 15 residues. The V and J ends lost 1 base and 1 base respectively, with 5 bases between them. The germline V gene has CDR1 LNHNV and CDR2 YYDKDF (reference sequence). In DNA, the CDR3 is TGTGCCACCAGCAGAGCATTATCTGGGGCCAACGTCCTGACTTTC. Its protein product is CATSRALSGANVLTF.

This sequence joins TRBV29-1 and TRBJ2-7, with D unclear. This CDR3 comprises 13 residues. V lost 7 bases and J lost 3, with 16 bases in between. The V gene's germline CDR1 is SQVTM and CDR2 ANQGSEA. CDR3 DNA sequence: TGCAGCGCCGAAGCCCTAGATAGCTACGAGCAGTACTTC. Translating gives CSAEALDSYEQYF.